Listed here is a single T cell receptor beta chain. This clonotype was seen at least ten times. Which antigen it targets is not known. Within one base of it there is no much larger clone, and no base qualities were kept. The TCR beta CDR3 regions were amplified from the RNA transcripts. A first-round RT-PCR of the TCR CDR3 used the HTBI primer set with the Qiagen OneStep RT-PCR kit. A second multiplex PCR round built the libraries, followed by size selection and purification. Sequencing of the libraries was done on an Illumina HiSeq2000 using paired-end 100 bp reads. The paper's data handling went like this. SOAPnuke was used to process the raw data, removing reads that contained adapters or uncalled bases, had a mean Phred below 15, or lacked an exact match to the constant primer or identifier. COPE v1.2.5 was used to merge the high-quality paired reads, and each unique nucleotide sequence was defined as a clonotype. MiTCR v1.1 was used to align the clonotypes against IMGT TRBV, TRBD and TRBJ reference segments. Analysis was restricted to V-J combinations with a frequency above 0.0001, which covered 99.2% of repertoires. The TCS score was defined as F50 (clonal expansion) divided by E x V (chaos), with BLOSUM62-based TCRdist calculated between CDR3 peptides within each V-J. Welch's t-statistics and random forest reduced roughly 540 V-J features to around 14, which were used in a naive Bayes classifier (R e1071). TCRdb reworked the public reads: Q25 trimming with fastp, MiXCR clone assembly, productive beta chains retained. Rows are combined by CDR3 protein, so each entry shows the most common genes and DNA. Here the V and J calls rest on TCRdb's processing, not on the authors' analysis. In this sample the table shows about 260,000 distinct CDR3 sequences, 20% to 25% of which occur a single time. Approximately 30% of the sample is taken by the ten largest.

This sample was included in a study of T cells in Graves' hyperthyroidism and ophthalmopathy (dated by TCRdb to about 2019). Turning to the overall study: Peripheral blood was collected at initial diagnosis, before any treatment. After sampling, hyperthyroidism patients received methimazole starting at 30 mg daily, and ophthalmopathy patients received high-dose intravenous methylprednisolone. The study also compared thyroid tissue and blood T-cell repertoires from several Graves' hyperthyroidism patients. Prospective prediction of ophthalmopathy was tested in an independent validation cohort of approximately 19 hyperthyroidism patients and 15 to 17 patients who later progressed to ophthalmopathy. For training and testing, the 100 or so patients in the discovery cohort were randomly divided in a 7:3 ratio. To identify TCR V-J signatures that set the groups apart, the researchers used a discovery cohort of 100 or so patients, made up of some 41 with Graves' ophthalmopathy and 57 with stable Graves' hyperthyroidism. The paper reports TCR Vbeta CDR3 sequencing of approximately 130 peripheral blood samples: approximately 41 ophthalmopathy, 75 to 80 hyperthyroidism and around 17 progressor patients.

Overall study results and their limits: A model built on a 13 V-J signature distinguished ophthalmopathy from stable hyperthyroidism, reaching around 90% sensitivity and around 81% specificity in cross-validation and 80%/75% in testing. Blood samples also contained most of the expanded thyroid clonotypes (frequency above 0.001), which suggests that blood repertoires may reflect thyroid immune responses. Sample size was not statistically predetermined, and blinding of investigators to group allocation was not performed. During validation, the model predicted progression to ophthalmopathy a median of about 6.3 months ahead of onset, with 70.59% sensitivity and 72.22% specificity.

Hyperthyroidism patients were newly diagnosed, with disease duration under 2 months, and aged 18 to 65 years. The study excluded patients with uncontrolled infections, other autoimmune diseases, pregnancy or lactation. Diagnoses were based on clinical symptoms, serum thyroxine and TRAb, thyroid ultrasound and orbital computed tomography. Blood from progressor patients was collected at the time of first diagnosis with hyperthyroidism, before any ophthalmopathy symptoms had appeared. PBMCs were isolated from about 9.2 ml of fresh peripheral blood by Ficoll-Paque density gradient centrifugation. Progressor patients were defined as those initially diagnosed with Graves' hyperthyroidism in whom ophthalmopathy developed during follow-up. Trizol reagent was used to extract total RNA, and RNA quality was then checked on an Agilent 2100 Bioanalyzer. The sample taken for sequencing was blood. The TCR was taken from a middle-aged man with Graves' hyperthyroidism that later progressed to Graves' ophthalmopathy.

This receptor carries the CDR3 CSVEKDSYEQYF. The nucleotide sequence reads TGCAGCGTTGAAAAGGACAGCTACGAGCAGTACTTC. The rearranged chain carries TRBV29-1 and TRBJ2-7; TRBD1 might be the D gene, on 6 matching bases. The germline V gene specifies SQVTM as CDR1 and ANQGSEA as CDR2. V is shortened by 2 bases, J by 3 bases, and the region joining them spans 8 bases. From the cysteine through the phenylalanine, the CDR3 covers 12 amino acids. CDR3 DNA only is kept here, 36 bases in frame from base 1.